These 24 T cell receptor beta chains were sequenced from one sample in a study of T cell responses to AZD1222 COVID-19 vaccine. TCRdb keeps only in-frame clones here, not all; method: immunoSEQ multiplex PCR. Of more than 60,000 clones detected, about 88% appear once; the ten largest clones hold approximately 15%. Sequenced here: peripheral blood, sampled on day 0 of AZD1222 vaccination. These receptors came from an adult in good health.

This clone was detected once. V and J are TRBV19 and TRBJ1-4, with D possibly matching TRBD1 (5 bases). The V gene lost 11 bases and the J gene lost 8 bases, with 18 bases spanning the gap. This CDR3 is built from 13 residues. Germline CDR1 LNHDA, CDR2 SQIVND (reference sequence). Here the CDR3 DNA reads TGTGCCGCAGCGGAGCGGGAGGGGGAAAAACTGTTTTTT. The encoded protein is CAAAEREGEKLFF.

The rearrangement joins TRBV27 to TRBJ1-2, with D tentatively TRBD1 (5 bases). V shed 3 bases and J shed 2 bases, with 19 bases lying between them. CDR3 length: 17 amino acids. The germline V gene has CDR1 MNHEY and CDR2 SMNVEV (reference sequence). CDR3 loop: CASSFARGFLRNYGYTF. The CDR3 DNA is TGTGCCAGCAGTTTCGCCCGGGGGTTCCTAAGGAACTATGGCTACACCTTC.

The DNA for the CDR3 is TGTGCCAGTAGCTTGGGCCACCCGGAGCAAGAGACCCAGTACTTC. It specifies CASSLGHPEQETQYF. This rearrangement joins TRBV19 to TRBJ2-5; D not certain. Germline V CDR1 and CDR2: LNHDA, SQIVND (reference sequence). The CDR3 has 15 residues. Trimming shortened V by 6 bases and J by 2 bases, and 16 bases separated the two germline ends.

The V and J genes are TRBV10-3 and TRBJ1-6; 7 bases are a match to TRBD1. The V segment lost 6 bases and the J segment 8 bases; nucleotides outside the gene matches: 4. Germline assignment: CDR1 ENHRY and CDR2 SYGVKD. CDR3 size: 13 residues. CDR3 region: CAIRVDRDSPLHF. DNA for the CDR3: TGTGCCATCAGAGTAGACAGGGATTCACCCCTCCACTTT.

This chain uses TRBV29-1 with TRBJ2-1, with 10 bases fitting TRBD2. Germline lookup yields CDR1 SQVTM and CDR2 ANQGSEA. V shed 3 bases and J 6 bases; nucleotides not matched to a gene: 8. The CDR3 consists of 15 residues. CDR3 nucleotides: TGCAGCGTTGATATCCCGGGACTAGCGACCAATGAGCAGTTCTTC. This gives the protein CSVDIPGLATNEQFF.

The CDR3 sequence is CASSQDEGGETQYF. CDR3 in DNA: TGCGCCAGCAGCCAAGATGAGGGAGGGGAGACCCAGTACTTC. This rearrangement joins TRBV4-3 to TRBJ2-5; 7 nucleotides agree with TRBD2. With V trimmed by 0 bases and J by 5 bases, 3 bases remained unmatched. CDR1 LGHNA and CDR2 YSLEER come from the germline V gene. The CDR3 length is 14 residues.

This chain uses TRBV10-3 with TRBJ2-3; 8 bases map to TRBD1. CDR1 is ENHRY and CDR2 is SYGVKD in the germline V gene. Losses at the gene ends were 5 bases for V and 1 base for J; bases not matched to a gene: 8. This CDR3 comprises 16 residues. The CDR3 DNA is TGTGCCATCAGTCCAGACCCGGGACAGGGCACAGATACGCAGTATTTT. Encoded protein: CAISPDPGQGTDTQYF.

The chain uses TRBV5-4 and TRBJ1-2; a possible D gene is TRBD1 (5 bases). Trimming took 0 bases from V and 2 from J, leaving 11 bases between them. The length of the CDR3 is 15 residues. Germline V gene lookup returns CDR1 SGHNT and CDR2 YYREEE (reference sequence). CDR3 sequence (DNA): TGTGCCAGCAGCTTGGCCGTGGACACGAACTATGGCTACACCTTC. It specifies CASSLAVDTNYGYTF.

The chain links TRBV5-1 to TRBJ1-2; a weak D match, TRBD1 (5 bases). V dropped 0 bases and J dropped 6 bases, with 15 bases sitting between them. This CDR3 has 15 residues. Germline CDR1 and CDR2: SGHRS and YFSETQ. CDR3 residues: CASSLDWGDVDGYTF. In DNA form, the CDR3 reads TGCGCCAGCAGCTTGGACTGGGGGGATGTAGATGGCTACACCTTC.

The CDR3 reads CASSSGLAYEQYF. The CDR3 nucleotides are TGTGCCAGCAGCTCGGGACTAGCATACGAGCAGTACTTC. V usage is TRBV7-2 and J usage is TRBJ2-7, with 9 bases lining up with TRBD2. Germline V gene lookup returns CDR1 SGHTA and CDR2 FQGNSA. V shed 4 bases and J 4 bases; nucleotides not matched to a gene: 2. CDR3 length: 13 residues.

V and J are TRBV5-6 and TRBJ1-2; 9 bases match TRBD1. Unmatched junction bases numbered 5, after V lost 0 bases and J lost 5 bases. Germline CDR1 and CDR2: SGHDT and YYEEEE. The CDR3 consists of 15 residues. The CDR3 DNA follows: TGTGCCAGCAGCTTGGCGGGACAGGGATCATATGGCTACACCTTC. Translated, it gives CASSLAGQGSYGYTF.

The chain couples TRBV19 to TRBJ1-2, with TRBD1 matching over 7 bases. Germline lookup yields CDR1 LNHDA and CDR2 SQIVND (reference sequence). The CDR3 contains 12 residues. The J segment lost 9 bases and the V segment lost 3 bases, leaving 4 bases of the junction unmatched. The CDR3 region has the DNA TGTGCCAGTAGTATCCGACAGGGAAGCTACACCTTC. It specifies CASSIRQGSYTF.

The chain combines TRBV29-1 with TRBJ2-5; perhaps TRBD1 as D (5 bases). Germline CDR1 SQVTM, CDR2 ANQGSEA. The CDR3 covers 13 residues. V was trimmed by 3 bases and J by 9 bases, leaving 17 bases between them. Here the CDR3 DNA reads TGCAGCGTTGACCTCCTTGACAGATGGGCCCAGTACTTC. It codes for CSVDLLDRWAQYF. Combining the CDR3 with reference TRBV29-1 and TRBJ2-5 gives the whole variable domain SAVISQKPSRDICQRGTSLTIQCQVDSQVTMMFWYRQQPGQSLTLIATANQGSEATYESGFVIDKFPISRPNLTFSTLTVSNMSPEDSSIYLCSVDLLDRWAQYFGPGTRLLVL.

The genes are TRBV6-5 and TRBJ1-4; D might be TRBD1 (5 bases). The CDR3 is 14 residues long. Germline V gene sequence: CDR1 MNHEY, CDR2 SVGAGI. V lost 11 bases and J lost 0, with 13 bases in between. The CDR3 sequence: CASRDDATNEKLFF. CDR3 nucleotide sequence: TGTGCCTCCCGGGACGATGCAACTAATGAAAAACTGTTTTTT.

The chain combines TRBV9 with TRBJ1-4; the match to TRBD1 covers 9 bases. The ends lost 4 bases at V and 5 bases at J; junction bases unmatched: 6. Germline assignment: CDR1 SGDLS and CDR2 YYNGEE. The CDR3 is 15 amino acids. CDR3 protein: CASSLTGGRNEKLFF. In DNA, the CDR3 is TGTGCCAGCAGCTTAACAGGGGGCAGGAATGAAAAACTGTTTTTT.

The chain is built from TRBV6-5 and TRBJ1-5, with 10 positions matching TRBD1. The length of the CDR3 is 15 residues. Trimming took 5 bases from V and 3 from J; bases not matched to a gene: 4. The V gene's germline CDR1 is MNHEY and CDR2 SVGAGI. The CDR3: CASSPGTGVNQPQHF. The CDR3 DNA reads as TGTGCCAGCAGTCCCGGGACAGGGGTCAATCAGCCCCAGCATTTT.

The chain employs TRBV7-2 and TRBJ1-4, with D maybe TRBD1 (6 bases). The CDR3 covers 17 residues. V lost 1 base and J lost 8, with 20 bases in between. Germline assignment: CDR1 SGHTA and CDR2 FQGNSA. For the CDR3, the DNA is TGTGCCAGCAGCTTAGGGGGGGTCCAGGGGATGTTGGAAAAACTGTTTTTT. Translation: CASSLGGVQGMLEKLFF.

The chain couples TRBV28 to TRBJ1-5; D might be TRBD1 (5 bases). The CDR3 contains 15 residues. CDR1 and CDR2 (germline): MDHEN, SYDVKM. V was shortened by 3 bases and J by 5 bases, with 14 bases between the two germline ends. The CDR3 sequence is CASSLGGSGHQPQHF. CDR3 DNA: TGTGCCAGCAGTTTGGGGGGGTCCGGTCATCAGCCCCAGCATTTT.

The chain recombines TRBV27 with TRBJ1-5; D gene unclear. With 3 bases removed from V and 4 bases from J, the gap between germline ends came to 10 bases. Germline CDR1 MNHEY, CDR2 SMNVEV (reference sequence). The CDR3 runs 14 residues. The CDR3 spells CASSLAPGNQPQHF. The CDR3 bases are TGTGCCAGCAGTTTGGCCCCCGGGAATCAGCCCCAGCATTTT.

The chain employs TRBV3-1 (or the pseudogene TRBV3-2) and TRBJ1-1; TRBD1 matches at 7 bases. CDR3 length: 13 residues. V was clipped by 4 bases and J by 4 bases; unmatched bases: 3. Per the germline V gene, CDR1 is LGHDT and CDR2 is YNNKEL (reference sequence). CDR3 in DNA: TGTGCCAGCAGCCGCGGGACAGCCACTGAAGCTTTCTTT. Its protein is CASSRGTATEAFF.

The V and J genes are TRBV15 and TRBJ1-1; D is possibly TRBD1 (5 bases). Looked up from germline, CDR1 is LNHNV and CDR2 is YYDKDF (reference sequence). The CDR3 runs to 15 residues. The V end was cut by 3 bases, the J end by 1 base, with 12 bases between. CDR3 protein: CATSSYRDPNTEAFF. The CDR3 DNA follows: TGTGCCACCAGCAGTTATCGGGACCCGAACACTGAAGCTTTCTTT.

This chain links TRBV30 with TRBJ2-5; TRBD1 matches at 7 bases. The CDR3 has 15 residues. The V and J ends lost 3 bases and 2 bases, in that order; junction bases with no gene match: 9. Germline lookup yields CDR1 GTSNPN and CDR2 SVGIG (reference sequence). The CDR3 DNA reads TGTGCCTGGAGCGCCGGACAGGCTCGTCAAGAGACCCAGTACTTC. It codes for CAWSAGQARQETQYF.

This sequence joins TRBV29-1 and TRBJ1-1; D may be TRBD1 (5 bases). Germline V lookup: CDR1 SQVTM, CDR2 ANQGSEA. The CDR3 extends over 15 amino acids. The ends were cut back, 3 bases at V and 1 base at J, with 15 bases in the middle. CDR3 in amino acids: CSVDPGTSSNTEAFF. The CDR3 DNA is TGCAGCGTTGATCCCGGGACCTCTTCGAACACTGAAGCTTTCTTT.

The chain has TRBV9 and TRBJ2-7; 7 positions agree with TRBD2. The V and J ends lost 6 bases and 6 bases, in that order; junction bases with no gene match: 15. Looked up from germline, CDR1 is SGDLS and CDR2 is YYNGEE. The CDR3 is made up of 15 amino acids. The CDR3 reads CASTAGTGGASEQYF. As DNA, the CDR3 is TGTGCCAGCACCGCGGGGACGGGAGGCGCGTCCGAGCAGTACTTC.